This entry lists 14 T cell receptor beta chains sequenced from one sample in a study of shared clonotypes between healthy human individuals. Generated by immunoSEQ multiplex PCR, the TCRdb table keeps only in-frame clones and is missing some. The data contain roughly 2 million clones, 85% to 95% of them singletons. Sequencing used naive CD4+ T cells sorted from blood. The subset: CD45RA+ positively selected. These receptors came from a man aged 18 to 30 in good health.

V is TRBV2 and J is TRBJ1-2; tentatively, D is TRBD1 (5 bases). V lost 8 bases to trimming and J lost 9 bases, with 19 bases between them. The CDR3 is 13 residues long. Germline CDR1 reads SNHLY; CDR2 reads FYNNEI. This CDR3 is CASDDSLPTSYTF. CDR3 coding DNA: TGTGCCAGCGACGACAGCCTCCCAACTAGCTACACCTTC.

This clone was detected once. Within the sample, other DNA sequences also encode this same CDR3. The chain recombines TRBV28 with TRBJ1-2; D may be TRBD1 (5 bases). From germline, CDR1 is MDHEN and CDR2 SYDVKM. The CDR3 is made up of 13 amino acids. V was trimmed by 6 bases and J by 2 bases, leaving 10 bases between them. The CDR3 DNA reads TGTGCCAGCAGCCCGGGGCGAAACTATGGCTACACCTTC. Amino acid sequence: CASSPGRNYGYTF.

The chain recombines TRBV5-8 with TRBJ2-3; 11 nucleotides agree with TRBD2. The J segment lost 1 base and the V segment lost 6 bases, leaving 7 bases of the junction unmatched. Germline CDR1 reads SGHTS; CDR2 reads YDEGEE. The length of the CDR3 is 16 residues. CDR3 nucleotide sequence: TGTGCCAGCACCTTAGCGGGGGGGCTCGGCACAGATACGCAGTATTTT. This sequence encodes CASTLAGGLGTDTQYF.

The chain recombines TRBV4-3 with TRBJ1-6, with D unresolved. This CDR3 is built from 17 residues. Trimming took 0 bases from V and 2 from J, leaving 11 bases between them. CDR1 and CDR2 (germline): LGHNA, YSLEER. The CDR3 sequence: CASSQDRGGPYNSPLHF. CDR3 DNA: TGCGCCAGCAGCCAAGATCGAGGAGGGCCCTATAATTCACCCCTCCACTTT.

The chain employs TRBV4-1 and TRBJ2-7; D not resolved. Trimming removed 1 base from V and 5 bases from J, with 9 bases in between. The CDR3 is 13 residues long. Germline CDR1 is MGHRA and CDR2 is YSYEKL. In nucleotides, the CDR3 is TGCGCCAGCAGCCAAGTGCTTGTTCACGAGCAGTACTTC. It translates to CASSQVLVHEQYF.

The J gene is TRBJ1-2, the V gene TRBV6-5; possible D gene TRBD1, 5 bases. Germline CDR1 reads MNHEY; CDR2 reads SVGAGI. The CDR3 has 15 amino acids. V was pared by 2 bases and J by 7 bases, with 17 bases between. DNA of the CDR3: TGTGCCAGCAGTTACAGGCCCGCCACGGGGGGTGGCTACACCTTC. This translates into CASSYRPATGGGYTF.

The chain employs TRBV5-1 and TRBJ2-1; 15 positions agree with TRBD2. With 4 bases clipped from V and 4 bases from J, the junction kept 3 bases outside the gene matches. CDR1 and CDR2 from the germline V gene are SGHRS and YFSETQ. This CDR3 contains 16 residues. CDR3 in amino acids: CASSTGLAGGYNEQFF. CDR3 nucleotide sequence: TGCGCCAGCAGCACCGGACTAGCGGGAGGGTACAATGAGCAGTTCTTC.

The chain employs TRBV10-3 and TRBJ2-5; possible D gene TRBD2, 5 bases. Per germline, CDR1 ENHRY and CDR2 SYGVKD. Deletions cut 9 bases from V and 5 bases from J, with 16 bases between. This CDR3 is 13 amino acids long. The CDR3 region has the DNA TGTGCCATTAAACAAGGCCCTAGCGAGACCCAGTACTTC. Residues: CAIKQGPSETQYF.

In its sample, this clone was seen once. Additional DNA sequences in this sample encode the identical CDR3. This chain connects TRBV5-1 to TRBJ2-5; D gene uncertain. Per the germline V gene, CDR1 is SGHRS and CDR2 is YFSETQ. Trimming cost V 2 bases and J 5 bases, with 7 bases left between them. The length of the CDR3 is 12 residues. This chain's CDR3 is CASSFLGETQYF. The DNA of the CDR3 is TGCGCCAGCAGCTTTTTGGGGGAGACCCAGTACTTC. Full variable domain (missing parts from reference TRBV5-1 and TRBJ2-5): KAGVTQTPRYLIKTRGQQVTLSCSPISGHRSVSWYQQTPGQGLQFLFEYFSETQRNKGNFPGRFSGRQFSNSRSEMNVSTLELGDSALYLCASSFLGETQYFGPGTRLLVL.

V is TRBV25-1 and J is TRBJ2-7; TRBD1 aligns across 7 bases. Unmatched junction bases numbered 7, after V lost 3 bases and J lost 2 bases. The CDR3 length is 15 residues. CDR1 is MGHDK and CDR2 is SYGVNS in the germline V gene. The CDR3 loop reads CASSDPSQGAYEQYF. CDR3 DNA: TGTGCCAGCAGTGATCCCTCCCAGGGGGCCTACGAGCAGTACTTC.

V gene TRBV30 combines with J gene TRBJ2-5; 16 nucleotides match TRBD2. The CDR3 is 17 amino acids. J gave up 4 bases and V 5 bases, and 10 bases lay outside the gene matches. Per the germline V gene, CDR1 is GTSNPN and CDR2 is SVGIG (reference sequence). CDR3 nucleotides: TGTGCCTGGGAGACGGGACTAGCGGGAGGGCCGGGAGAGACCCAGTACTTC. Translating it yields CAWETGLAGGPGETQYF.

V is TRBV6-6 and J is TRBJ1-2, with TRBD1 matching over 9 bases. Per the germline V gene, CDR1 is MNHNY and CDR2 is SVGAGI (reference sequence). Germline trimming cut 9 bases from V and 7 bases from J; bases unmatched to any gene: 9. The CDR3 is 13 residues long. The CDR3 sequence is CASFPGQGFGYTF. The CDR3 DNA reads TGTGCCAGTTTTCCGGGACAGGGTTTTGGCTACACCTTC.

CDR3 sequence (DNA): TGTGCCAGTAGTATGGGGAGGGGCGGATACTACGAGCAGTACTTC. It codes for CASSMGRGGYYEQYF. V usage is TRBV19 and J usage is TRBJ2-7; 7 bases fit TRBD2. There are 15 residues in the CDR3. J gave up 3 bases and V 3 bases, and 8 bases lay outside the gene matches. The V gene's germline CDR1 is LNHDA and CDR2 SQIVND (reference sequence).

V gene TRBV5-6 combines with J gene TRBJ1-6; D is ambiguous. V gave up 4 bases and J gave up 10 bases, with 18 bases separating them. CDR3 length equals 15 residues. Germline V CDR1 and CDR2: SGHDT, YYEEEE. This CDR3 reads CASSPPVRKNSPLHF. DNA for the CDR3: TGTGCCAGCAGCCCTCCCGTGAGAAAAAACTCACCCCTCCACTTT.